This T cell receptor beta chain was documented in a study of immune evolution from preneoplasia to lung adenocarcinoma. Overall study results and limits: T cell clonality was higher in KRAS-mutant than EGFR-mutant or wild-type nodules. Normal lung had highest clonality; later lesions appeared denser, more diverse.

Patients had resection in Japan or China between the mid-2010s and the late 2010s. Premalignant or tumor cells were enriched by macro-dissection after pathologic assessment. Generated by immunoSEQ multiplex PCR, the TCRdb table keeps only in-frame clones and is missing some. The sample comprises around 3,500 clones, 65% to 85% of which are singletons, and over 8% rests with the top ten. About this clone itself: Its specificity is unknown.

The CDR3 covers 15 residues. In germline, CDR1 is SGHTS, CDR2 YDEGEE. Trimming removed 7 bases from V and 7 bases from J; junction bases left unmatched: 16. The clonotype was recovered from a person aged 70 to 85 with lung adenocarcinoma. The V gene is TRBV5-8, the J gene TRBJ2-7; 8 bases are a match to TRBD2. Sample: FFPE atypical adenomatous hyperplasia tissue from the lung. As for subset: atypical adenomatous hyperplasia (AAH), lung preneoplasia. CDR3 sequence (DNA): TGTGCCAGCCTTGGGCCCTTGGCGGGAGGTAATGAGCAGTACTTC. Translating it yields CASLGPLAGGNEQYF.